Below are 16 T cell receptor beta chains sequenced from a single sample in a study of T cells after yellow fever vaccination. Using its own MiXCR run on the 5' RACE reads, TCRdb lists one record per CDR3 protein. Of 350,000 to 550,000 distinct CDR3 sequences detected, roughly a sixth appear once; the ten largest clones hold 15% to 20%. The sequences come from PBMCs, collected before the yellow fever booster vaccination. These receptors originate from a man in his late teens or twenties who received the YFV17D yellow fever vaccine.

This clonotype was seen once. The chain links TRBV5-1 to TRBJ1-1, with D unclear. Germline V CDR1 and CDR2: SGHRS, YFSETQ. Trimming pared 0 bases from V and 1 base from J, leaving 10 bases between. The CDR3 length is 15 residues. CDR3 sequence: CASSLGVAGNTEAFF. The CDR3, as DNA: TGCGCCAGCAGCTTGGGGGTAGCAGGGAACACTGAAGCTTTCTTT. Using reference TRBV5-1 and TRBJ1-1 for the parts outside the CDR3, the full variable domain is KAGVTQTPRYLIKTRGQQVTLSCSPISGHRSVSWYQQTPGQGLQFLFEYFSETQRNKGNFPGRFSGRQFSNSRSEMNVSTLELGDSALYLCASSLGVAGNTEAFFGQGTRLTVV.

For this clonotype: This clone may be a read error of a much larger clone one base away. The gene calls are TRBV5-1 and TRBJ2-6; D gene uncertain. The V gene's germline CDR1 is SGHRS and CDR2 YFSETQ. This CDR3 comprises 16 residues. Trimming stripped 0 bases from V and 0 bases from J, with 7 bases between. In DNA, the CDR3 is TGCGCCAGCAGCTTGGTACCCCTCTCTGGGGCCAACGTCCTGACTTTC. It is translated as CASSLVPLSGANVLTF.

A few counts support this clonotype. In nucleotides, the CDR3 is TGTGCCAGCAGTCTGGCAATTAGCAATCAGCCCCAGCATTTT. It is translated as CASSLAISNQPQHF. The chain employs TRBV12-3 or TRBV12-4 and TRBJ1-5; D is unresolved. The CDR3 has 14 residues. The V gene lost 5 bases and the J gene lost 0 bases, with 8 bases spanning the gap.

This chain connects TRBV19 to TRBJ1-5, with 8 positions matching TRBD1. Germline-derived CDR1 and CDR2 are LNHDA and SQIVND (reference sequence). The ends lost 6 bases at V and 7 bases at J; junction bases unmatched: 17. This CDR3 region has 17 residues. The CDR3 region has the DNA TGTGCCAGTAGCGACACAGGGGGGGCGTCTTTTCACCAGCCCCAGCATTTT. Translating it yields CASSDTGGASFHQPQHF.

This clonotype appeared a few times. The chain uses TRBV19 and TRBJ1-6; TRBD1 matches at 10 bases. Germline V gives CDR1 LNHDA, CDR2 SQIVND (reference sequence). Trimming at V came to 5 bases and at J to 9 bases, leaving 4 bases not matched to a gene. The CDR3 has 14 residues. The CDR3 loop is CASSWGQGSSPLHF. The CDR3 DNA is TGTGCCAGTAGTTGGGGACAGGGGAGTTCACCCCTCCACTTT.

This clonotype was detected many times. The CDR3 nucleotides read TGTGCCAGCAGCTTCGGGACAGGTTTCTTGGACACTGAAGCTTTCTTT. This gives the protein CASSFGTGFLDTEAFF. The J gene is TRBJ1-1, the V gene TRBV7-9; 8 nucleotides line up with TRBD1. The CDR3 extends over 16 amino acids. The germline CDR1 and CDR2 sequences are SEHNR and FQNEAQ (reference sequence). V lost 3 bases and J lost 3; bases outside the gene matches: 9.

This clonotype was picked up a small number of times. The rearrangement joins TRBV12-3 or TRBV12-4 to TRBJ2-1; TRBD2 aligns across 14 bases. V trimming: 6 bases; J trimming: 9 bases; junction bases outside the gene matches: 7. The CDR3 sequence is 15 residues long. The CDR3 loop is CASRATSGGAREQFF. Here the CDR3 DNA reads TGTGCCAGCAGGGCGACTAGCGGGGGGGCCCGTGAGCAGTTCTTC.

This clonotype was counted between two and nine times. The chain couples TRBV5-1 to TRBJ2-7; TRBD2 matches 9 bases. Germline-derived CDR1 and CDR2 are SGHRS and YFSETQ. J gave up 0 bases and V 4 bases, and 8 bases lay outside the gene matches. The CDR3 totals 16 residues. CDR3 residues: CASSVDSGGSSYEQYF. CDR3 DNA: TGCGCCAGCAGCGTGGATAGCGGGGGTTCCTCCTACGAGCAGTACTTC.

This chain links TRBV5-1 with TRBJ2-1; 8 nucleotides match TRBD2. The CDR3 is made up of 15 amino acids. Germline CDR1 SGHRS, CDR2 YFSETQ. The V segment lost 7 bases and the J segment 3 bases; nucleotides outside the gene matches: 9. Here the CDR3 reads CASSGRAGDYNEQFF. The CDR3 bases are TGCGCCAGCTCCGGGCGAGCGGGGGACTACAATGAGCAGTTCTTC.

The sample holds a few counts of this clonotype. V usage is TRBV5-1 and J usage is TRBJ1-1; no reliable D call. Germline lookup yields CDR1 SGHRS and CDR2 YFSETQ. The CDR3 sequence is 14 residues long. Trimming left V 0 bases short and J 10 bases short, with 16 bases between. CDR3 in DNA: TGCGCCAGCAGCTTGGATCCCGGGCTCGGGCTAGCTTTCTTT. It encodes CASSLDPGLGLAFF. Full variable domain (remainder filled in from reference TRBV5-1 and TRBJ1-1): KAGVTQTPRYLIKTRGQQVTLSCSPISGHRSVSWYQQTPGQGLQFLFEYFSETQRNKGNFPGRFSGRQFSNSRSEMNVSTLELGDSALYLCASSLDPGLGLAFFGQGTRLTVV.

The V gene is TRBV7-9, the J gene TRBJ1-5; TRBD1 is a possible D gene (6 bases). V was clipped by 5 bases and J by 7 bases, with 15 bases between them. The CDR3 spans 14 residues. Germline CDR1 is SEHNR and CDR2 is FQNEAQ (reference sequence). The CDR3 sequence is CASSATGTEQPQHF. The CDR3 coding sequence is TGTGCCAGCAGCGCGACAGGTACGGAACAGCCCCAGCATTTT.

The CDR3: CASSQVGRERNTIYF. The CDR3 coding sequence is TGCGCCAGCAGCCAAGTTGGCAGGGAGAGAAACACCATATATTTT. The chain recombines TRBV4-3 with TRBJ1-3; D is perhaps TRBD1 (5 bases). Between the trimmed V and J ends, which lost 1 base and 5 bases, there was a span of 12 bases. The CDR3 runs 15 residues. CDR1 is LGHNA, CDR2 YSLEER, per germline.

The chain joins TRBV28 to TRBJ2-3; 8 nucleotides line up with TRBD2. Losses at the gene ends were 4 bases for V and 4 bases for J; bases not matched to a gene: 7. This CDR3 is 15 amino acids long. Per the germline V gene, CDR1 is MDHEN and CDR2 is SYDVKM. The CDR3 loop is CASSSGTSSSDTQYF. CDR3 in DNA: TGTGCCAGCAGTTCCGGGACTAGTTCTTCAGATACGCAGTATTTT.

This chain joins TRBV20-1 and TRBJ2-5, with 11 nucleotides matching TRBD2. J gave up 5 bases and V 5 bases, and 10 bases lay outside the gene matches. This CDR3 spans 15 amino acids. The germline V gene encodes CDR1 DFQATT and CDR2 SNEGSKA (reference sequence). The CDR3 loop reads CSARLAGGEGETQYF. CDR3 nucleotides: TGCAGTGCTCGTCTAGCGGGGGGAGAGGGGGAGACCCAGTACTTC.

The chain employs TRBV7-9 and TRBJ2-3; 10 nucleotides line up with TRBD1. From germline, CDR1 is SEHNR and CDR2 FQNEAQ (reference sequence). This CDR3 contains 16 residues. With V trimmed by 4 bases and J by 2 bases, 6 bases remained unmatched. CDR3 DNA: TGTGCCAGCAGCTCCGGGACAGGGGACCCCACAGATACGCAGTATTTT. This codes for CASSSGTGDPTDTQYF. The full variable domain, with the rest looked up from reference TRBV7-9 and TRBJ2-3, is DTGVSQNPRHKITKRGQNVTFRCDPISEHNRLYWYRQTLGQGPEFLTYFQNEAQLEKSRLLSDRFSAERPKGSFSTLEIQRTEQGDSAMYLCASSSGTGDPTDTQYFGPGTRLTVL.

The chain couples TRBV7-2 to TRBJ2-7, with 8 bases identical to TRBD1. V trimming: 4 bases; J trimming: 6 bases; junction bases outside the gene matches: 11. CDR1 SGHTA and CDR2 FQGNSA come from the germline V gene. The CDR3 sequence is 15 residues long. The CDR3 is CASSWPGQGNAEQYF. DNA of the CDR3: TGTGCCAGCAGCTGGCCCGGACAGGGCAATGCCGAGCAGTACTTC.